This is a list of T cell receptor beta chains from one sample in a study of T cells in Graves' hyperthyroidism and ophthalmopathy. TCRdb reprocessed the multiplex PCR reads via MiXCR and lists one record per CDR3 protein. The repertoire holds 300,000 to 500,000 distinct CDR3 sequences, with over 12% as singletons. Material for sequencing was blood. These receptors were taken from a man in his fifties with Graves' ophthalmopathy. Both conserved end residues are part of each CDR3. The D gene is left open where the match is weak. Some rows mark clone size as missing; the rest say once, few, many or name a class of expanded clone.

v_call: TRBV18; j_call: TRBJ2-7; d_call: TRBD1; clone_size: many; cdr3_nt: TGTGCCAGCTCACCGGGCGGGACAGGGTTATACGAGCAGTACTTC; cdr3_aa: CASSPGGTGLYEQYF
v_call: TRBV19; j_call: TRBJ2-7; d_call: .; clone_size: .; cdr3_nt: TGTGCCAGTAGTATTGCTAGGAACGAGCAGTACTTC; cdr3_aa: CASSIARNEQYF
v_call: TRBV5-1; j_call: TRBJ1-5; d_call: .; clone_size: many; cdr3_nt: TGCGCCAGCAGCTTGGTTACTGGTAGCAATCAGCCCCAGCATTTT; cdr3_aa: CASSLVTGSNQPQHF
v_call: TRBV6-7; j_call: TRBJ2-7; d_call: .; clone_size: .; cdr3_nt: TGTGCCAGCAGTTATTATCCCGGGGCAGTTTGGTGGGAGCAGTACTTC; cdr3_aa: CASSYYPGAVWWEQYF
v_call: TRBV7-9; j_call: TRBJ2-5; d_call: .; clone_size: few; cdr3_nt: TGTGCCAGCAGCTTAGCAGGCCTGGAGGAGACCCAGTACTTC; cdr3_aa: CASSLAGLEETQYF
v_call: TRBV20-1; j_call: TRBJ1-4; d_call: .; clone_size: many; cdr3_nt: TGCAGTGCCGGTCGGGGGGCAGGGGAAAAACTGTTTTTT; cdr3_aa: CSAGRGAGEKLFF
v_call: TRBV24-1; j_call: TRBJ2-7; d_call: TRBD2; clone_size: .; cdr3_nt: TGTGCCAGCAGTCCTGGGCTAGCGGGAGGGTCCAACGAGCAGTACTTC; cdr3_aa: CASSPGLAGGSNEQYF
v_call: TRBV19; j_call: TRBJ1-2; d_call: .; clone_size: .; cdr3_nt: TGTGCCAGTAGTATATTGGAAAACAACTATGGCTACACCTTC; cdr3_aa: CASSILENNYGYTF
v_call: TRBV20-1; j_call: TRBJ1-1; d_call: .; clone_size: many; cdr3_nt: TGCAGTGCTAGAGATGGGGCGGGGAACACTGAAGCTTTCTTT; cdr3_aa: CSARDGAGNTEAFF
v_call: TRBV12-3/TRBV12-4; j_call: TRBJ2-1; d_call: TRBD2; clone_size: many; cdr3_nt: TGTGCCAGCAGCGACGATAGCGGGAGATCCTACAATGAGCAGTTCTTC; cdr3_aa: CASSDDSGRSYNEQFF
v_call: TRBV19; j_call: TRBJ1-2; d_call: TRBD1; clone_size: few; cdr3_nt: TGTGCCAGTAGCAGACAGGGGCCTTATGGCTACACCTTC; cdr3_aa: CASSRQGPYGYTF
v_call: TRBV30; j_call: TRBJ2-3; d_call: .; clone_size: many; cdr3_nt: TGTGCCTGGAGTTCGATACACACAGATACGCAGTATTTT; cdr3_aa: CAWSSIHTDTQYF
v_call: TRBV2; j_call: TRBJ1-2; d_call: TRBD1; clone_size: many; cdr3_nt: TGTGCCAGCAATCCACAGGGGGATGGCTACACCTTC; cdr3_aa: CASNPQGDGYTF
v_call: TRBV3-1; j_call: TRBJ1-1; d_call: .; clone_size: many; cdr3_nt: TGTGCCAGCAGCCTACAGGGAAGGAACACTGAAGCTTTCTTT; cdr3_aa: CASSLQGRNTEAFF